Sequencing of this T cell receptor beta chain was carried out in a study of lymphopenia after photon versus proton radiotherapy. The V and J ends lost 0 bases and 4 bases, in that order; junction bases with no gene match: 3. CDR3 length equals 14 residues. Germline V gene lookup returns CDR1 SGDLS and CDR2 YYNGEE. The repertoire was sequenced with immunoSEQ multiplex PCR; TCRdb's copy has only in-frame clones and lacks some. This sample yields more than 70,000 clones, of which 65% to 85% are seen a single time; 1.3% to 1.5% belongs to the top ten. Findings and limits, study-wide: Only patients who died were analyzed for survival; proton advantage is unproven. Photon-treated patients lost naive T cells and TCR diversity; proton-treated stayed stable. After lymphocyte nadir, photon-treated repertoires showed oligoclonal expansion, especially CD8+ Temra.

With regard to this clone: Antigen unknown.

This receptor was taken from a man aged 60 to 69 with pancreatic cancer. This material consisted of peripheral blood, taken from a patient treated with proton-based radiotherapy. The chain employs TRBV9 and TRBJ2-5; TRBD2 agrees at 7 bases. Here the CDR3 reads CASSVAVAGETQYF. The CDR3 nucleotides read TGTGCCAGCAGCGTAGCAGTAGCGGGAGAGACCCAGTACTTC.